The 24 T cell receptor beta chains below were found in one sample sequenced in a study of blood T cell repertoires in COVID-19. Assay: immunoSEQ multiplex PCR; the TCRdb copy retains only in-frame clones and omits some. Of around 270,000 clones listed, around nine tenths are singletons. The sequencing input was PBMCs or T cells enriched from blood (not recorded which). The receptors derive from a woman aged 40 to 50 who had been exposed to COVID-19.

The chain couples TRBV9 to TRBJ1-1, with D uncertain. V gave up 10 bases and J gave up 1 base, with 8 bases separating them. CDR1 and CDR2 from the germline V gene are SGDLS and YYNGEE. The CDR3 has 11 residues. CDR3 protein: CASSSNTEAFF. DNA of the CDR3: TGTGCCTCCTCCTCGAACACTGAAGCTTTCTTT.

J is TRBJ1-5 and V is TRBV7-2; no firm D call. The germline CDR1 and CDR2 sequences are SGHTA and FQGNSA. V was trimmed by 5 bases and J by 9 bases, leaving 17 bases between them. This CDR3 region has 14 residues. The CDR3 DNA reads as TGTGCCAGCAGCCCTGGGGAGTGGGGAACGCCCCAGCATTTT. Amino acid sequence: CASSPGEWGTPQHF.

The V call is TRBV3-1 (or the pseudogene TRBV3-2), the J call TRBJ2-1; 10 bases map to TRBD2. J lost 2 bases, V lost 4 bases, and 8 bases had no gene match. The CDR3 extends over 17 amino acids. Germline CDR1 and CDR2: LGHDT and YNNKEL (reference sequence). The CDR3 sequence: CASSPSMSGGAYNEQFF. The CDR3 coding sequence is TGTGCCAGCAGCCCATCCATGAGCGGGGGGGCCTACAATGAGCAGTTCTTC.

The J gene is TRBJ2-2, the V gene TRBV28, with D possibly matching TRBD2 (6 bases). The CDR3 is made up of 16 amino acids. CDR1 and CDR2 from the germline V gene are MDHEN and SYDVKM. V was clipped by 8 bases and J by 0 bases, with 16 bases between them. The CDR3 reads CASESGGATNTGELFF. DNA for the CDR3: TGTGCCAGCGAATCCGGGGGAGCCACGAACACCGGGGAGCTGTTTTTT.

The V and J genes are TRBV7-8 and TRBJ2-1, with 11 bases matching TRBD2. The length of the CDR3 is 16 residues. CDR1 is SGHVS and CDR2 is FQNEAQ in the germline V gene. V dropped 3 bases and J dropped 3; count of bases not matched to a gene: 4. CDR3 sequence (DNA): TGTGCCAGCAGCTTTCGGACTAGCGGGTTCTACAATGAGCAGTTCTTC. Translating gives CASSFRTSGFYNEQFF.

The chain uses TRBV29-1 and TRBJ1-1, with 7 nucleotides matching TRBD1. CDR3 length: 13 residues. CDR1 SQVTM and CDR2 ANQGSEA come from the germline V gene. V dropped 5 bases and J dropped 6; count of bases not matched to a gene: 9. The chain's CDR3 is CSVQTGPYSEAFF. The CDR3 DNA reads TGCAGCGTTCAGACAGGGCCGTACTCTGAAGCTTTCTTT.

The chain couples TRBV19 to TRBJ2-3; a weak D match, TRBD2 (5 bases). Looked up from germline, CDR1 is LNHDA and CDR2 is SQIVND (reference sequence). Trimming pared 8 bases from V and 6 bases from J, leaving 12 bases between. The CDR3 length is 12 residues. The CDR3 reads CASSPSSDTQYF. CDR3 nucleotides: TGTGCCAGTTCGCCTAGCTCCGATACGCAGTATTTT.

This clone occurred once. This chain's CDR3 is CASSFAGGTGNTIYF. DNA of the CDR3: TGTGCCAGCAGCTTTGCCGGGGGGACGGGAAACACCATATATTTT. The V and J genes are TRBV28 and TRBJ1-3; a possible D gene is TRBD1 (5 bases). The germline V and J ends were trimmed by 6 bases and 4 bases, with 16 bases remaining between them. The CDR3 consists of 15 residues. CDR1 and CDR2 from the germline V gene are MDHEN and SYDVKM.

V is TRBV7-3 and J is TRBJ2-3; 9 bases are a match to TRBD1. The CDR3 runs 14 residues. Germline assignment: CDR1 SGHTA and CDR2 FQGTGA. V trimming: 5 bases; J trimming: 5 bases; junction bases outside the gene matches: 5. The CDR3 nucleotides are TGTGCCAGCAGCCTCTGGACAGGGGAAGATACGCAGTATTTT. Translating gives CASSLWTGEDTQYF.

This clone was found a few times. The V call is TRBV3-1 (or the pseudogene TRBV3-2), the J call TRBJ2-7; TRBD1 matches at 8 bases. J gave up 1 base and V 0 bases, and 8 bases lay outside the gene matches. Germline CDR1 reads LGHDT; CDR2 reads YNNKEL (reference sequence). CDR3 length: 17 residues. DNA for the CDR3: TGTGCCAGCAGCCAAGATATAAGACAGGGGCGATCCTACGAGCAGTACTTC. It codes for CASSQDIRQGRSYEQYF.

This rearrangement joins TRBV28 to TRBJ1-1; 9 nucleotides agree with TRBD1. This CDR3 region has 16 residues. Germline V gene lookup returns CDR1 MDHEN and CDR2 SYDVKM. Germline trimming cut 2 bases from V and 7 bases from J; bases unmatched to any gene: 11. The CDR3 DNA follows: TGTGCCAGCAGTTTACCCTTCGGGACAGGGAGGAGTGAAGCTTTCTTT. It translates to CASSLPFGTGRSEAFF.

V and J are TRBV18 and TRBJ1-1; 9 positions match TRBD1. Germline trimming cut 1 base from V and 3 bases from J; bases unmatched to any gene: 6. This CDR3 contains 16 residues. Germline loops: CDR1 KGHSH, CDR2 LQKENI. CDR3 DNA: TGTGCCAGCTCACCACAGGGGACAGGGATAGACACTGAAGCTTTCTTT. This gives the protein CASSPQGTGIDTEAFF. Full variable domain (missing parts from reference TRBV18 and TRBJ1-1): NAGVMQNPRHLVRRRGQEARLRCSPMKGHSHVYWYRQLPEEGLKFMVYLQKENIIDESGMPKERFSAEFPKEGPSILRIQQVVRGDSAAYFCASSPQGTGIDTEAFFGQGTRLTVV.

This sequence joins TRBV7-2 and TRBJ1-2; weak D call: TRBD1 (5 bases). The CDR3 loop spans 13 amino acids. Germline V gives CDR1 SGHTA, CDR2 FQGNSA. V lost 1 base and J lost 7, with 10 bases in between. CDR3 coding DNA: TGTGCCAGCAGCTTAGAAGGGGCCCGTGGCTACACCTTC. Encoded protein: CASSLEGARGYTF.

The chain has TRBV9 and TRBJ1-2; possibly TRBD1 for D (6 bases). The CDR3 length is 14 residues. The V end lost 4 bases, the J end lost 2 bases, and 12 bases lay between the germline ends. Germline lookup yields CDR1 SGDLS and CDR2 YYNGEE. In DNA, the CDR3 is TGTGCCAGCAGCTCGAGACAGGAGAACTATGGCTACACCTTC. Translation: CASSSRQENYGYTF.

This chain links TRBV28 with TRBJ2-2, with 8 nucleotides matching TRBD1. Germline V gene data show CDR1 as MDHEN and CDR2 as SYDVKM. There are 16 residues in the CDR3. V lost 7 bases to trimming and J lost 5 bases; unmatched junction nucleotides: 12. CDR3 nucleotide sequence: TGTGCCAGCACCTCATCGGACAGGGTTCAAACCGGGGAGCTGTTTTTT. It encodes CASTSSDRVQTGELFF.

This clone was seen a single time. The V gene is TRBV19, the J gene TRBJ1-4; 8 bases are shared with TRBD1. The CDR3 sequence is 14 residues long. Germline loops: CDR1 LNHDA, CDR2 SQIVND (reference sequence). The V segment lost 3 bases and the J segment 5 bases; nucleotides outside the gene matches: 2. Written as DNA, the CDR3 is TGTGCCAGTAGTATTCGGGACAGGAATGAAAAACTGTTTTTT. It is translated as CASSIRDRNEKLFF. The full variable domain, completed using reference TRBV19 and TRBJ1-4, is DGGITQSPKYLFRKEGQNVTLSCEQNLNHDAMYWYRQDPGQGLRLIYYSQIVNDFQKGDIAEGYSVSREKKESFPLTVTSAQKNPTAFYLCASSIRDRNEKLFFGSGTQLSVL.

The rearrangement joins TRBV11-3 to TRBJ1-1; TRBD1 matches 11 bases. The germline V gene has CDR1 SGHNT and CDR2 YENEEA. With V trimmed by 4 bases and J by 5 bases, 6 bases remained unmatched. The CDR3 is made up of 15 amino acids. CDR3 in DNA: TGTGCCAGCAGCTCGGGACAGGGGGATGAGACTGAAGCTTTCTTT. Protein product: CASSSGQGDETEAFF.

The chain is built from TRBV18 and TRBJ1-5; D gene ambiguous. Germline lookup yields CDR1 KGHSH and CDR2 LQKENI. The V and J ends lost 0 bases and 7 bases respectively, with 7 bases between them. The CDR3 totals 13 residues. CDR3 sequence: CASSPPNGQPQHF. In nucleotides, the CDR3 is TGTGCCAGCTCACCACCAAACGGGCAGCCCCAGCATTTT. Drawing the rest from reference TRBV18 and TRBJ1-5, the complete variable domain is NAGVMQNPRHLVRRRGQEARLRCSPMKGHSHVYWYRQLPEEGLKFMVYLQKENIIDESGMPKERFSAEFPKEGPSILRIQQVVRGDSAAYFCASSPPNGQPQHFGDGTRLSIL.

The chain joins TRBV28 to TRBJ1-2; 8 nucleotides match TRBD1. This CDR3 region has 16 residues. Trimming at V came to 6 bases and at J to 1 base, leaving 10 bases not matched to a gene. The germline V gene has CDR1 MDHEN and CDR2 SYDVKM. The CDR3 loop reads CASRTRTGPRNYGYTF. CDR3 bases: TGTGCCAGCAGAACTCGGACAGGGCCCCGTAACTATGGCTACACCTTC.

This chain joins TRBV28 and TRBJ1-6, with D unresolved. Per germline, CDR1 MDHEN and CDR2 SYDVKM. V dropped 7 bases and J dropped 8 bases, with 15 bases sitting between them. The CDR3 sequence is 14 residues long. The CDR3 reads CASILTGSDSPLHF. DNA of the CDR3: TGTGCCAGCATCTTAACGGGGTCTGATTCACCCCTCCACTTT.

The chain is built from TRBV6-6 and TRBJ2-1; 7 nucleotides agree with TRBD1. With 5 bases clipped from V and 10 bases from J, the junction kept 5 bases outside the gene matches. Germline lookup yields CDR1 MNHNY and CDR2 SVGAGI (reference sequence). This CDR3 has 12 residues. CDR3 bases: TGTGCCAGCAGTCGACAGGGTAGAGAGCAGTTCTTC. Encoded protein: CASSRQGREQFF.

The chain recombines TRBV7-2 with TRBJ2-3; tentatively, D is TRBD2 (6 bases). This CDR3 spans 15 amino acids. Between the trimmed V and J ends, which lost 5 bases and 2 bases, there was a span of 14 bases. Germline V gene lookup returns CDR1 SGHTA and CDR2 FQGNSA. CDR3 DNA: TGTGCCAGCAGCGCGGATTGGGACTTCACAGATACGCAGTATTTT. Residues: CASSADWDFTDTQYF.

The chain uses TRBV3-1 (or the pseudogene TRBV3-2) and TRBJ1-1, with 9 bases lining up with TRBD1. CDR1 and CDR2 (germline): LGHDT, YNNKEL (reference sequence). The V gene end was trimmed by 0 bases and the J gene end by 1 base; junction bases not matched to a gene: 0. This CDR3 has 15 amino acids. The CDR3 protein is CASSQEGQGNTEAFF. For the CDR3, the DNA is TGTGCCAGCAGCCAAGAGGGACAGGGGAACACTGAAGCTTTCTTT.

The chain joins TRBV24-1 to TRBJ2-1, with D possibly matching TRBD2 (6 bases). The CDR3 totals 16 residues. CDR1 KGHDR and CDR2 SFDVKD come from the germline V gene. With 4 bases removed from V and 0 bases from J, the gap between germline ends came to 12 bases. CDR3 bases: TGTGCCACCAGTGAGCCGGACTATCCCTCCTACAATGAGCAGTTCTTC. The encoded protein is CATSEPDYPSYNEQFF.